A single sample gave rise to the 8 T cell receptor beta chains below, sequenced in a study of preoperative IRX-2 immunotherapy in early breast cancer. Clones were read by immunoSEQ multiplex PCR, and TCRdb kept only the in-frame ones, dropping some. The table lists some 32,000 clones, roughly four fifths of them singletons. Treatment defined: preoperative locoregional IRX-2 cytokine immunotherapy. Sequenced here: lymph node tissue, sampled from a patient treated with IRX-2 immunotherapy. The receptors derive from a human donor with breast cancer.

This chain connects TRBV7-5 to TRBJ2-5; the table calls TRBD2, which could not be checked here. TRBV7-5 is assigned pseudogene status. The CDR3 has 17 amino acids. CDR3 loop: CASSASSGGVSRRAQYF. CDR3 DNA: TGTGCCAGCAGCGCCTCTAGCGGGGGCGTCTCCCGGCGAGCCCAGTACTTC.

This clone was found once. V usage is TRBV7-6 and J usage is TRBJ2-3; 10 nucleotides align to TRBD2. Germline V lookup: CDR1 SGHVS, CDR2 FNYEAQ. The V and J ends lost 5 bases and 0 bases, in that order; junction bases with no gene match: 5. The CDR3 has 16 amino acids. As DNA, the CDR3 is TGTGCCAGCAGCCCCGGACTAGCGGCTAGCACAGATACGCAGTATTTT. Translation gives CASSPGLAASTDTQYF.

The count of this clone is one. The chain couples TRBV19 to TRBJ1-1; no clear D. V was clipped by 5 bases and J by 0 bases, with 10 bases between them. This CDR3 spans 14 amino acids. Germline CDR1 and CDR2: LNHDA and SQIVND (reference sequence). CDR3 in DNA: TGTGCCAGTAGTCTGGACGGGGTGAACACTGAAGCTTTCTTT. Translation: CASSLDGVNTEAFF.

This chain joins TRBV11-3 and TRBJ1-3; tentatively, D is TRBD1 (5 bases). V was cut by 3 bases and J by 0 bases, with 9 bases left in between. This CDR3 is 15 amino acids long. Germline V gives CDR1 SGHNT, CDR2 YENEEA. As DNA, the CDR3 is TGTGCCAGCAGCTTCCCCCAGGGCTCTGGAAACACCATATATTTT. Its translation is CASSFPQGSGNTIYF. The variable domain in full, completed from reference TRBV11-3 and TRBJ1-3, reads EAGVVQSPRYKIIEKKQPVAFWCNPISGHNTLYWYLQNLGQGPELLIRYENEEAVDDSQLPKDRFSAERLKGVDSTLKIQPAELGDSAVYLCASSFPQGSGNTIYFGEGSWLTVV.

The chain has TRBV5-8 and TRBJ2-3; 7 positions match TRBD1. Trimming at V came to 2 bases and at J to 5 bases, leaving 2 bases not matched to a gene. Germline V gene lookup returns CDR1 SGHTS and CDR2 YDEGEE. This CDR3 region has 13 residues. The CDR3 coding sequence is TGTGCCAGCAGCTTTTACAGGGGAGATACGCAGTATTTT. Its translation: CASSFYRGDTQYF.

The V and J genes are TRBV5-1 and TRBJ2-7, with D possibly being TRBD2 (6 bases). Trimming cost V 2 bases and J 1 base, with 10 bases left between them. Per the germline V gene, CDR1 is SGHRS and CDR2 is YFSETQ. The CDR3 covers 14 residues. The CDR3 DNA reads TGCGCCAGCAGCTTCATAAGCGGGTCCTACGAGCAGTACTTC. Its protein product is CASSFISGSYEQYF. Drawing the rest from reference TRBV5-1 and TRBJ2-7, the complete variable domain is KAGVTQTPRYLIKTRGQQVTLSCSPISGHRSVSWYQQTPGQGLQFLFEYFSETQRNKGNFPGRFSGRQFSNSRSEMNVSTLELGDSALYLCASSFISGSYEQYFGPGTRLTVT.

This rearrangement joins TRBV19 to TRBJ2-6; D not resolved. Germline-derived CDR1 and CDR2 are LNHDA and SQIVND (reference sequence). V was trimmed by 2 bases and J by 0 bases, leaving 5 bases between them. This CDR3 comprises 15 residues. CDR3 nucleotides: TGTGCCAGTAGTATATTTGTCTCTGGGGCCAACGTCCTGACTTTC. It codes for CASSIFVSGANVLTF.

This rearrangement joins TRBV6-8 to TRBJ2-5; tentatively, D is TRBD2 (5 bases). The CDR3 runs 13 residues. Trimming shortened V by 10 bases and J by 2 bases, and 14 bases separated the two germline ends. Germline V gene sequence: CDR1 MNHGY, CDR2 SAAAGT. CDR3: CAISGLEQETQYF. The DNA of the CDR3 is TGTGCCATCAGCGGACTCGAACAAGAGACCCAGTACTTC.